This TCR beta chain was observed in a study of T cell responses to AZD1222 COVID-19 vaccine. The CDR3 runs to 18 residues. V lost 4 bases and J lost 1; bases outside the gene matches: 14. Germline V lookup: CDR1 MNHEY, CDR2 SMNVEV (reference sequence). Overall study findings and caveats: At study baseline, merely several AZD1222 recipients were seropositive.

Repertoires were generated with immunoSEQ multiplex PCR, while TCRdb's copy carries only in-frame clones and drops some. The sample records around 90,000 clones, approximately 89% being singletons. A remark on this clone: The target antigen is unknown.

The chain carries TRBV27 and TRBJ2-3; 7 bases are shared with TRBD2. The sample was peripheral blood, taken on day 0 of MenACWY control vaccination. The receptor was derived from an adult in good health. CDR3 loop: CASSSNREHRGGTDTQYF. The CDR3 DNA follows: TGTGCCAGCAGTTCAAACCGGGAACACCGGGGGGGCACAGATACGCAGTATTTT.